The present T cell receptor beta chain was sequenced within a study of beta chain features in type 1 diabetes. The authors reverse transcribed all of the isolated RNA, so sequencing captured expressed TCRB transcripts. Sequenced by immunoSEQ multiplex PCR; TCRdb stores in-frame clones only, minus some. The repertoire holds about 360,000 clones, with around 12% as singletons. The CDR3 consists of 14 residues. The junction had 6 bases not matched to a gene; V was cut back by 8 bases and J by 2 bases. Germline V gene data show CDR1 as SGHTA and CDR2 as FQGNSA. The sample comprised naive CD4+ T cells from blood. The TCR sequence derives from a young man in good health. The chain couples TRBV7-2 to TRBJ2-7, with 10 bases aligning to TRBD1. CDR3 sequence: CASSRTGGTYEQYF. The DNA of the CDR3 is TGTGCCAGCTCGCGGACAGGGGGGACCTACGAGCAGTACTTC.